The following is a T cell receptor beta chain sequence with its context. Some clones are missing from TCRdb's copy, which holds only in-frame ones; the method was immunoSEQ multiplex PCR. In the table there are tens of thousands of clones, 60% to 80% of which are singletons. This sample was included in a study of blood T cell repertoires in COVID-19. Germline CDR1 LGHDT, CDR2 YNNKEL (reference sequence). The V end lost 0 bases, the J end lost 0 bases, and 6 bases lay between the germline ends. This CDR3 is built from 15 residues. The TCR originated in a human donor in a cohort sampled during active COVID-19. Sequenced sample: peripheral blood. The chain joins TRBV3-1 (or the pseudogene TRBV3-2) to TRBJ1-3; D not certain. This CDR3 is CASSQDRYSGNTIYF. The CDR3 bases are TGTGCCAGCAGCCAAGACAGATACTCTGGAAACACCATATATTTT.